The T cell receptor (beta chain) described here comes from a study of cytomegalovirus exposure and HLA in healthy donors. Amplification used 60 Vbeta primers and 13 Jbeta primers. Produced via immunoSEQ multiplex PCR; TCRdb's table is partial and in-frame only. Here the sample spans approximately 100,000 clones, 79% being singletons. Germline V gene data show CDR1 as MNHEY and CDR2 as SVGAGI. This CDR3 comprises 16 residues. The ends lost 2 bases at V and 7 bases at J; junction bases unmatched: 14. The chain couples TRBV6-5 to TRBJ2-7, with 7 nucleotides matching TRBD1. The receptor's source is a female donor in good health and CMV-seropositive. Sequencing was done on a sample of PBMCs. In nucleotides, the CDR3 is TGTGCCAGCAGTTACCGACATACAGGGGCCTCTGGGGAGCAGTACTTC. This sequence encodes CASSYRHTGASGEQYF.